This T cell receptor beta chain is drawn from a study of T cells in Graves' hyperthyroidism and ophthalmopathy. Germline CDR1 and CDR2: SGHRS and YFSETQ. Trimming cost V 1 base and J 6 bases, with 10 bases left between them. CDR3 length: 13 amino acids. RNA transcripts yielded amplified TCR beta CDR3 regions. HTBI primers were employed in a first-round RT-PCR of the TCR CDR3. TCRdb used MiXCR to reprocess the multiplex PCR reads, holding one entry per CDR3 protein. The profile covers some 510,000 distinct CDR3 sequences, with around 46% appearing a single time and just under 8.5% taken by the ten largest. Graves' hyperthyroidism without ophthalmopathy progression within 18 months was termed stable. Uncontrolled infection, other autoimmune disease, pregnancy or lactation barred patients from enrollment. Thyroid ultrasound and orbital computed tomography, with clinical symptoms and serum thyroxine and TRAb, informed diagnoses.

The clonotype was recovered from a woman aged 18-30 years with Graves' hyperthyroidism. The rearrangement uses TRBV5-1 and TRBJ1-2; TRBD1 is a possible D gene (5 bases). Sequenced: peripheral blood or thyroid tissue (not recorded which). In nucleotides, the CDR3 is TGCGCCAGCAGCTTGATTTCAGGGAATGGCTACACCTTC. Translation: CASSLISGNGYTF.